The T cell receptor (beta chain) described here comes from a study of blood T cell repertoires in COVID-19. Per the study methods: Nucleated cell counts were estimated from reference gene primer amplification. Profiling relied on immunoSEQ multiplex PCR, and the TCRdb table lists in-frame clones only, not all of them. For V, J and clone size, that table is used; D and trimming come from the DNA. This sample has about 120,000 clones, with roughly four fifths found just once. Germline V gives CDR1 SGDLS, CDR2 YYNGEE. The CDR3 covers 15 residues. The V and J ends lost 2 bases and 5 bases respectively, with 13 bases between them.

The source of this sequence is a human donor in a cohort sampled during active COVID-19. Source material: peripheral blood. V gene TRBV9 combines with J gene TRBJ2-2; a weak D match, TRBD2 (5 bases). CDR3 protein: CASSVSSSGTGELFF. For the CDR3, the DNA is TGTGCCAGCAGCGTTTCCAGTTCGGGGACCGGGGAGCTGTTTTTT.